This T cell receptor (beta chain) derives from a study of cytomegalovirus exposure and HLA in healthy donors. In the study overall: Samples from HLA-typed donors yielded around 79 million unique TCRs in an early data release.

The CDR3 is 14 amino acids. Germline V gene sequence: CDR1 SGHNT, CDR2 YYREEE (reference sequence). V dropped 6 bases and J dropped 9; count of bases not matched to a gene: 6. PCR amplification relied on 60 Vbeta primers (plus 13 Jbeta primers). The assay was immunoSEQ multiplex PCR, and TCRdb's table has in-frame clones only and misses some. The sample consists of 75,000 to 100,000 clones, 55% to 75% of them appearing once. Findings of the study overall: TRBV6-2, TRBV6-3 and some other V segments were unresolvable in 87-base-pair reads. A classifier reportedly called cytomegalovirus status with high sensitivity and specificity. In an earlier analysis, about 90% or about 30%: the productive usage of most TCR beta V segments.

Regarding this clone: The target antigen is unknown.

The sample comprised PBMCs. This chain connects TRBV5-4 to TRBJ2-7, with 16 bases matching TRBD2. This TCR was recovered from a man aged 55 to 70 in good health and CMV-seronegative. In DNA form, the CDR3 reads TGTGCCAGCACCACGGGACTAGCGGGGGGGCGGCAGTACTTC. Translation gives CASTTGLAGGRQYF.